This TCR beta chain was captured by sequencing in a study of blood T cell repertoires in COVID-19. Study summary: There were acute and convalescent COVID-19 samples, and they came from the United States, Italy and Spain. PBMCs, B-cell-depleted T cells, or T cells were the source of the cDNA or gDNA that made up the material.

The ends were cut back, 1 base at V and 0 bases at J, with 7 bases in the middle. Germline loops: CDR1 MGHRA, CDR2 YSYEKL. CDR3 size: 15 residues. The method was immunoSEQ multiplex PCR; TCRdb's version includes in-frame clones alone and lacks a portion of them. The repertoire includes around 72,000 clones, around 90% of them detected once, and 5% to 6.5% sits in the top ten. The genes are TRBV4-1 and TRBJ1-5; no firm D call. This clonotype was obtained from a woman between 50 and 59 years old with acute or convalescent COVID-19. The sequenced sample was peripheral blood. The DNA of the CDR3 is TGCGCCAGCAGCCAAGGCAGGTATAGCAATCAGCCCCAGCATTTT. Amino acids: CASSQGRYSNQPQHF.